The rows below give T cell receptor beta chains drawn from one sample of a study of cytomegalovirus exposure and HLA in healthy donors. The repertoire was sequenced with immunoSEQ multiplex PCR; TCRdb's copy has only in-frame clones and lacks some. The sample has approximately 150,000 clones, over 75% seen once. The source material was PBMCs. The receptors come from a man in his forties or fifties in good health and CMV-seropositive. Both conserved end residues are part of each CDR3. A D gene is named only where the DNA matches it firmly. Only some rows state a clone size, as once, few, many or a class for expanded clones.

clone_size: .
v_call: TRBV7-2
d_call: TRBD2
j_call: TRBJ2-7
cdr3_nt: TGTGCCAGCAGCTGGGGACTAGCAGCACTACGTGGGCAGTACTTC
cdr3_aa: CASSWGLAALRGQYF

clone_size: .
v_call: TRBV7-8
d_call: .
j_call: TRBJ2-7
cdr3_nt: TGTGCCAGCAGCTTATCCAGGGCCCTAGATAAGCAGTACTTC
cdr3_aa: CASSLSRALDKQYF

clone_size: .
v_call: TRBV7-2
d_call: TRBD2
j_call: TRBJ2-1
cdr3_nt: TGTGCCAGCAGCTTAAGTCTAGCGGGGGGAAATGAGCAGTTCTTC
cdr3_aa: CASSLSLAGGNEQFF

clone_size: .
v_call: TRBV10-3
d_call: .
j_call: TRBJ2-1
cdr3_nt: TGTGCCATCAGCCCTAGCGAGTGGGAGCAGTTCTTC
cdr3_aa: CAISPSEWEQFF

clone_size: .
v_call: TRBV19
d_call: .
j_call: TRBJ2-3
cdr3_nt: TGTGCCAGTAGTATTTCGGGGGGCACAGATACGCAGTATTTT
cdr3_aa: CASSISGGTDTQYF

clone_size: once
v_call: TRBV2
d_call: TRBD1
j_call: TRBJ1-5
cdr3_nt: TGTGCCAGCAGCGGACAGGGGGGGAGCCAGCCCCAGCATTTT
cdr3_aa: CASSGQGGSQPQHF

clone_size: .
v_call: TRBV28
d_call: .
j_call: TRBJ1-6
cdr3_nt: TGTGCCAGCAGGCAGGGGCAGAATTCACCCCTCCACTTT
cdr3_aa: CASRQGQNSPLHF

clone_size: .
v_call: TRBV2
d_call: .
j_call: TRBJ2-1
cdr3_nt: TGTGCCAGCAGGGCCGAACGGCTAGCAGATAATGAGCAGTTCTTC
cdr3_aa: CASRAERLADNEQFF

clone_size: .
v_call: TRBV5-1
d_call: .
j_call: TRBJ1-4
cdr3_nt: TGCGCCAGCAGCCCGCAGGGGTCTAATGAAAAACTGTTTTTT
cdr3_aa: CASSPQGSNEKLFF

clone_size: .
v_call: TRBV6-6
d_call: .
j_call: TRBJ1-2
cdr3_nt: TGTGCCAGCAGTTACGCCGGGGATACCTATGGCTACACCTTC
cdr3_aa: CASSYAGDTYGYTF

clone_size: .
v_call: TRBV27
d_call: TRBD1
j_call: TRBJ1-2
cdr3_nt: TGTGCCAGCAGTTTAGACAGGGGCGGCTATGGCTACACCTTC
cdr3_aa: CASSLDRGGYGYTF

clone_size: few
v_call: TRBV7-3
d_call: TRBD1
j_call: TRBJ2-2
cdr3_nt: TGTGCCAGCAGCTCAGCCGCCCCGGGACAGGGAAACACCGGGGAGCTGTTTTTT
cdr3_aa: CASSSAAPGQGNTGELFF

clone_size: .
v_call: TRBV7-9
d_call: TRBD1
j_call: TRBJ1-2
cdr3_nt: TGTGCCAGCAGAAGACAGGGGGCGGGGGGTGGCTACACCTTC
cdr3_aa: CASRRQGAGGGYTF

clone_size: .
v_call: TRBV29-1
d_call: .
j_call: TRBJ2-5
cdr3_nt: TGCAGCGTTGAGGACGACAGGCGAGGGGAGACCCAGTACTTC
cdr3_aa: CSVEDDRRGETQYF

clone_size: .
v_call: TRBV11-2
d_call: TRBD1
j_call: TRBJ2-7
cdr3_nt: TGTGCCAGCAGAGCTCTGAGGGGGCCCTACGAGCAGTACTTC
cdr3_aa: CASRALRGPYEQYF

clone_size: .
v_call: TRBV7-9
d_call: .
j_call: TRBJ1-3
cdr3_nt: TGTGCCAGCAGCCATGGTAGTACTCTTGAAAACACCATATATTTT
cdr3_aa: CASSHGSTLENTIYF

clone_size: .
v_call: TRBV11-1
d_call: .
j_call: TRBJ2-1
cdr3_nt: TGTGCCAGCAGCTCTGGGGGGACGAGCTCCTACAATGAGCAGTTCTTC
cdr3_aa: CASSSGGTSSYNEQFF

clone_size: .
v_call: TRBV4-1
d_call: TRBD2
j_call: TRBJ2-1
cdr3_nt: TGCGCCAGCAGCCAATTAGCGGGGAGCTCCTACAATGAGCAGTTCTTC
cdr3_aa: CASSQLAGSSYNEQFF

clone_size: .
v_call: TRBV15
d_call: TRBD2
j_call: TRBJ2-1
cdr3_nt: TGTGCCACCAGCAGAGGATTAGCGGGGGCCTACAATGAGCAGTTCTTC
cdr3_aa: CATSRGLAGAYNEQFF

clone_size: .
v_call: TRBV29-1
d_call: TRBD2
j_call: TRBJ2-3
cdr3_nt: TGCAGCGTCCGGCGGGAGCGGGGCACAGATACGCAGTATTTT
cdr3_aa: CSVRRERGTDTQYF

clone_size: .
v_call: TRBV18
d_call: .
j_call: TRBJ1-1
cdr3_nt: TGTGCCAGCTCACCCCCGGGGGTCACTGAAGCTTTCTTT
cdr3_aa: CASSPPGVTEAFF

clone_size: .
v_call: TRBV5-1
d_call: .
j_call: TRBJ2-7
cdr3_nt: TGCGCCAGCAGCCCTACGGGACTCAGCTCCTACGAGCAGTACTTC
cdr3_aa: CASSPTGLSSYEQYF

clone_size: once
v_call: TRBV15
d_call: .
j_call: TRBJ2-3
cdr3_nt: TGTGCCACCAGCAGAGATCCCAGGGGGGCTAGCACAGATACGCAGTATTTT
cdr3_aa: CATSRDPRGASTDTQYF

clone_size: .
v_call: TRBV6-1
d_call: .
j_call: TRBJ2-1
cdr3_nt: TGTGCCAGCAGGCAGGACAAGTACAATGAGCAGTTCTTC
cdr3_aa: CASRQDKYNEQFF

clone_size: .
v_call: TRBV11-2
d_call: TRBD1
j_call: TRBJ2-2
cdr3_nt: TGTGCCAGCAGCCCAGAGACAGGGGTATCCACCGGGGAGCTGTTTTTT
cdr3_aa: CASSPETGVSTGELFF

clone_size: few
v_call: TRBV7-8
d_call: .
j_call: TRBJ2-3
cdr3_nt: TGTGCCAGCAGCTTAATAGGGGGAATTAGCACAGATACGCAGTATTTT
cdr3_aa: CASSLIGGISTDTQYF

clone_size: .
v_call: TRBV6-1
d_call: TRBD2
j_call: TRBJ2-7
cdr3_nt: TGTGCCATCCGACTAGCGGAGTTCTCCTACGAGCAGTACTTC
cdr3_aa: CAIRLAEFSYEQYF

clone_size: .
v_call: TRBV5-6
d_call: TRBD2
j_call: TRBJ2-7
cdr3_nt: TGTGCCAGCAGCTTGGGACTAGCGGGAGTCGAGCAGTACTTC
cdr3_aa: CASSLGLAGVEQYF

clone_size: .
v_call: TRBV19
d_call: .
j_call: TRBJ2-2
cdr3_nt: TGTGCCAGTAGTTCCCGGTTCGGGGAGCTGTTTTTT
cdr3_aa: CASSSRFGELFF

clone_size: .
v_call: TRBV4-3
d_call: .
j_call: TRBJ2-7
cdr3_nt: TGCGCCAGCAGCCAAGATAGGAGCTACGAGCAGTACTTC
cdr3_aa: CASSQDRSYEQYF

clone_size: .
v_call: TRBV7-6
d_call: .
j_call: TRBJ2-1
cdr3_nt: TGTGCCAGCAGCTTAGGAACAGGGAATGAGCAGTTCTTC
cdr3_aa: CASSLGTGNEQFF

clone_size: .
v_call: TRBV28
d_call: .
j_call: TRBJ1-6
cdr3_nt: TGTGCCAGCAGCGAGGTGAGCTCCTATAATTCACCCCTCCACTTT
cdr3_aa: CASSEVSSYNSPLHF

clone_size: .
v_call: TRBV4-2
d_call: .
j_call: TRBJ2-7
cdr3_nt: TGTGCCAGCAGCCAAGAAGCGTTTTGGTCTAGAGGGTCCTACGAGCAGTACTTC
cdr3_aa: CASSQEAFWSRGSYEQYF

clone_size: .
v_call: TRBV5-1
d_call: TRBD2
j_call: TRBJ2-5
cdr3_nt: TGCGCCAGCAGCTTGGGGGCTAGCGGGGCCTCCCAAGAGACCCAGTACTTC
cdr3_aa: CASSLGASGASQETQYF

clone_size: .
v_call: TRBV6-1
d_call: TRBD1
j_call: TRBJ1-4
cdr3_nt: TGTGCCAGCACAGGGGGCGCGTTAAATGAAAAACTGTTTTTT
cdr3_aa: CASTGGALNEKLFF

clone_size: .
v_call: TRBV6-1
d_call: .
j_call: TRBJ1-6
cdr3_nt: TGCGCCTCGCAGGGCCCCTATAATTCACCCCTCCACTTT
cdr3_aa: CASQGPYNSPLHF

clone_size: .
v_call: TRBV6-1
d_call: .
j_call: TRBJ1-2
cdr3_nt: TGTGCCAGCAGTGAAATTGGGACACTGCTTGGTGGAGGCTACACCTTC
cdr3_aa: CASSEIGTLLGGGYTF

clone_size: .
v_call: TRBV6-6
d_call: TRBD1
j_call: TRBJ1-1
cdr3_nt: TGTGCCAGCAGTTCCAATACAGGGGGCTCCCAAGCTTTCTTT
cdr3_aa: CASSSNTGGSQAFF

clone_size: .
v_call: TRBV11-2
d_call: .
j_call: TRBJ2-7
cdr3_nt: TGTGCCAGCAGCCCTATCACGGGGAGAAACTCCTACGAGCAGTACTTC
cdr3_aa: CASSPITGRNSYEQYF

clone_size: .
v_call: TRBV7-7
d_call: TRBD1
j_call: TRBJ2-3
cdr3_nt: TGTGCTAGCAGCTTAGTGCCACAGGGGGCGCTAAATTTT
cdr3_aa: CASSLVPQGALNF

clone_size: .
v_call: TRBV27
d_call: .
j_call: TRBJ2-5
cdr3_nt: TGTGCCAGCTCCGGAGCTTCGGGGCAAGAGACCCAGTACTTC
cdr3_aa: CASSGASGQETQYF

clone_size: .
v_call: TRBV18
d_call: .
j_call: TRBJ2-5
cdr3_nt: TGTGCCAGCTCACCTCGAGTCTCTAACCAAGAGACCCAGTACTTC
cdr3_aa: CASSPRVSNQETQYF

clone_size: .
v_call: TRBV25-1
d_call: TRBD1
j_call: TRBJ1-3
cdr3_nt: TGTGCCAGCAGTGAATTTGGGCAGGGGGGAGGAAACACCATATATTTT
cdr3_aa: CASSEFGQGGGNTIYF

clone_size: few
v_call: TRBV6-5
d_call: TRBD1
j_call: TRBJ2-7
cdr3_nt: TGTGCCAGCAGTCCGGACAGGGGCATGTACGAGCAGTACTTC
cdr3_aa: CASSPDRGMYEQYF

clone_size: .
v_call: TRBV6-5
d_call: .
j_call: TRBJ1-2
cdr3_nt: TGTGCCAGCAGTTACCACGGGGGGTATGGCTACACCTTC
cdr3_aa: CASSYHGGYGYTF

clone_size: few
v_call: TRBV30
d_call: .
j_call: TRBJ2-7
cdr3_nt: TGTGCCTGGAGTGTAGGTGCGGACTACGAGCAGTACTTC
cdr3_aa: CAWSVGADYEQYF

clone_size: .
v_call: TRBV7-2
d_call: TRBD1
j_call: TRBJ2-1
cdr3_nt: TGTGCCAGCAGCCTCGGACAGGGGGAATACAATGAGCAGTTCTTC
cdr3_aa: CASSLGQGEYNEQFF

clone_size: .
v_call: TRBV5-5
d_call: TRBD2
j_call: TRBJ2-5
cdr3_nt: TGTGCCAGCAGCTTGCAAGCGGGAGGGCCCGGAGAGACCCAGTACTTC
cdr3_aa: CASSLQAGGPGETQYF

clone_size: once
v_call: TRBV7-9
d_call: TRBD2
j_call: TRBJ2-7
cdr3_nt: TGTGCCAGCAGCTTCTGGACTAGCACCGAGCAGTACTTC
cdr3_aa: CASSFWTSTEQYF

clone_size: .
v_call: TRBV11-2
d_call: TRBD1
j_call: TRBJ2-7
cdr3_nt: TGTGCCAGCAGCGTAACCTCCGGGACAGGGTACCCGGAGGGGGAGCAGTACTTC
cdr3_aa: CASSVTSGTGYPEGEQYF

clone_size: once
v_call: TRBV6-5
d_call: TRBD2
j_call: TRBJ2-7
cdr3_nt: TGTGCCAGCAGGATCCTCCCCGGGGGGGGATACGAGCAGTACTTC
cdr3_aa: CASRILPGGGYEQYF

clone_size: .
v_call: TRBV29-1
d_call: TRBD2
j_call: TRBJ2-1
cdr3_nt: TGCAGCGCGTCGGGACTAGTAGGCAATGAGCAGTTCTTC
cdr3_aa: CSASGLVGNEQFF